Shown below are 15 T cell receptor beta chains from a single sample sequenced in a study of PD-1 blockade in classical Hodgkin lymphoma. Every patient experienced relapse after autologous stem cell transplantation, and brentuximab vedotin exposure varied. Magnetic negative selection, applied to thawed PBMCs, was used to isolate the CD8+ T cells. This table comes from immunoSEQ multiplex PCR, and its TCRdb copy is limited to in-frame clones, with some not included. This sample has 25,000 to 30,000 clones, with 80% to 90% found just once. This specimen was CD8+ T cells from blood, taken at baseline. Receptor source: a human donor with classical Hodgkin lymphoma.

The chain couples TRBV7-9 to TRBJ1-4; D is possibly TRBD1 (6 bases). V dropped 3 bases and J dropped 0 bases, with 11 bases sitting between them. Germline V gene data show CDR1 as SEHNR and CDR2 as FQNEAQ (reference sequence). The CDR3 contains 16 residues. CDR3 protein: CASSLPGHPTNEKLFF. For the CDR3, the DNA is TGTGCCAGCAGCTTGCCGGGACACCCAACTAATGAAAAACTGTTTTTT.

This chain's CDR3 is CASSGDGIRNEQFF. In DNA, the CDR3 is TGTGCCAGCAGTGGGGACGGGATACGTAATGAGCAGTTCTTC. The chain combines TRBV6-1 with TRBJ2-1; D could derive from TRBD1 or TRBD2 (5 bases each). Germline values: CDR1 MNHNS, CDR2 SASEGT. Deletions cut 4 bases from V and 7 bases from J, with 14 bases between. This CDR3 has 14 residues.

The chain carries TRBV7-6 and TRBJ1-2, with D perhaps matching TRBD1 (6 bases). Trimming took off 6 bases at V and 6 bases at J, with 17 bases between the two ends. Looked up from germline, CDR1 is SGHVS and CDR2 is FNYEAQ. This CDR3 has 14 amino acids. The CDR3, as DNA: TGTGCCAGCAGTCCAGACGGGGGGCGAGATGGCTACACCTTC. It is translated as CASSPDGGRDGYTF. Full variable domain (rest looked up from reference TRBV7-6 and TRBJ1-2): GAGVSQSPRYKVTKRGQDVALRCDPISGHVSLYWYRQALGQGPEFLTYFNYEAQQDKSGLPNDRFSAERPEGSISTLTIQRTEQRDSAMYRCASSPDGGRDGYTFGSGTRLTVV.

This rearrangement joins TRBV7-2 to TRBJ2-7; 10 nucleotides align to TRBD2. Germline CDR1 SGHTA, CDR2 FQGNSA. The CDR3 has 15 residues. Losses at the gene ends were 5 bases for V and 3 bases for J; bases not matched to a gene: 7. The CDR3 here is CASSGLAGARYEQYF. In DNA, the CDR3 is TGTGCCAGCAGCGGGCTAGCGGGAGCCCGCTACGAGCAGTACTTC.

V and J are TRBV6-5 and TRBJ2-5; D is ambiguous. Germline V lookup: CDR1 MNHEY, CDR2 SVGAGI. V was trimmed by 0 bases and J by 1 base, leaving 9 bases between them. CDR3 length: 15 amino acids. The CDR3: CASSYSPNGQETQYF. The DNA of the CDR3 is TGTGCCAGCAGTTACTCGCCAAATGGCCAAGAGACCCAGTACTTC.

V gene TRBV28 combines with J gene TRBJ1-5; 8 bases agree with TRBD1. The CDR3 length is 15 residues. Germline V gene lookup returns CDR1 MDHEN and CDR2 SYDVKM. Trimming took 6 bases from V and 4 from J; bases not matched to a gene: 8. CDR3 loop: CASRWTGINNQPQHF. CDR3 coding DNA: TGTGCCAGCAGATGGACAGGGATTAATAATCAGCCCCAGCATTTT.

The chain joins TRBV7-9 to TRBJ2-1; TRBD2 agrees at 7 bases. Losses at the gene ends were 7 bases for V and 8 bases for J; bases not matched to a gene: 11. The length of the CDR3 is 14 residues. Germline assignment: CDR1 SEHNR and CDR2 FQNEAQ (reference sequence). This CDR3 reads CASTSGEGGDEQFF. The CDR3 region has the DNA TGTGCCAGCACCTCGGGGGAGGGAGGGGATGAGCAGTTCTTC.

CDR3 sequence: CASTGTGGGLAGDPYSHTQYF. DNA for the CDR3: TGTGCCAGCACCGGGACAGGGGGAGGCCTAGCGGGAGATCCATATTCCCATACGCAGTATTTT. The V and J genes are TRBV28 and TRBJ2-3; D may be TRBD1 (11 bases). This CDR3 is 21 amino acids long. Germline V gene sequence: CDR1 MDHEN, CDR2 SYDVKM. Trimming removed 7 bases at V and 7 bases at J, with 39 bases between.

This chain uses TRBV28 with TRBJ2-5; TRBD1 matches 9 bases. CDR1 and CDR2 (germline): MDHEN, SYDVKM. The CDR3 has 15 residues. V lost 2 bases, J lost 5 bases, and 6 bases stayed unmatched. The DNA of the CDR3 is TGTGCCAGCAGTTTAGGGGACAGGGAGTACGAGACCCAGTACTTC. Its translation: CASSLGDREYETQYF. Looking up the rest from reference TRBV28 and TRBJ2-5 gives the full variable domain: DVKVTQSSRYLVKRTGEKVFLECVQDMDHENMFWYRQDPGLGLRLIYFSYDVKMKEKGDIPEGYSVSREKKERFSLILESASTNQTSMYLCASSLGDREYETQYFGPGTRLLVL.

Only one count was recorded for this clone. The chain carries TRBV7-9 and TRBJ1-2, with D tentatively TRBD1 (6 bases). Trimming removed 4 bases at V and 4 bases at J, with 16 bases between. This CDR3 region has 15 residues. Germline V gene data show CDR1 as SEHNR and CDR2 as FQNEAQ (reference sequence). The CDR3 DNA follows: TGTGCCAGCAGCTCCGCCGGAGGACAGAGCTATGGCTACACCTTC. It codes for CASSSAGGQSYGYTF.

This clone has more than one count but fewer than ten. The chain has TRBV19 and TRBJ2-4, with 7 bases identical to TRBD1. Looked up from germline, CDR1 is LNHDA and CDR2 is SQIVND (reference sequence). The CDR3 runs to 16 residues. V gave up 5 bases and J gave up 0 bases; unmatched junction bases: 7. The CDR3 loop reads CASSFGTASAKNIQYF. For the CDR3, the DNA is TGTGCCAGTAGTTTCGGGACAGCCTCAGCCAAAAACATTCAGTACTTC. Combining the CDR3 with reference TRBV19 and TRBJ2-4 gives the whole variable domain DGGITQSPKYLFRKEGQNVTLSCEQNLNHDAMYWYRQDPGQGLRLIYYSQIVNDFQKGDIAEGYSVSREKKESFPLTVTSAQKNPTAFYLCASSFGTASAKNIQYFGAGTRLSVL.

The CDR3 spells CASSSLTGGYNTEAFF. CDR3 DNA sequence: TGTGCCAGCAGTTCTTTGACAGGAGGTTATAACACTGAAGCTTTCTTT. V and J are TRBV6-5 and TRBJ1-1, with D tentatively TRBD1 (6 bases). This CDR3 spans 16 amino acids. CDR1 is MNHEY and CDR2 is SVGAGI in the germline V gene. The V end was cut by 4 bases, the J end by 2 bases, with 17 bases between.

The chain employs TRBV11-2 and TRBJ2-5; 11 bases fit TRBD2. The CDR3 runs 15 residues. In germline, CDR1 is SGHAT, CDR2 FQNNGV. Germline trimming cut 5 bases from V and 2 bases from J; bases unmatched to any gene: 4. The CDR3 loop is CASSRTSGPQETQYF. CDR3 DNA: TGTGCCAGCAGCCGGACTAGCGGGCCGCAAGAGACCCAGTACTTC.

The gene calls are TRBV28 and TRBJ2-7; 9 bases line up with TRBD1. This CDR3 comprises 15 residues. V was pared by 3 bases and J by 2 bases, with 5 bases of the junction left unmatched. CDR1 is MDHEN and CDR2 is SYDVKM in the germline V gene. The CDR3: CASSFERTGAYEQYF. Here the CDR3 DNA reads TGTGCCAGCAGTTTTGAGCGGACAGGGGCCTACGAGCAGTACTTC.

The rearrangement links TRBV10-3 to TRBJ1-5; 8 bases match TRBD1. V lost 3 bases, J lost 6 bases, and 7 bases stayed unmatched. The CDR3 has 15 residues. The germline gives CDR1 ENHRY, CDR2 SYGVKD. This CDR3 is CAISDPDRGSQPQHF. The CDR3 region has the DNA TGTGCCATCAGTGATCCAGACAGGGGTTCTCAGCCCCAGCATTTT.